The sequence of this TCR beta chain was determined in a study of CD8+CD57+ T cells in acquired aplastic anemia. This clonotype was observed at least ten times. Its antigen is not identified. The authors sequenced patients whose flow cytometry had shown CD8+CD57+ cell expansion. Both TCR beta VDJ combination and CDR3 sequence profiling were carried out. Genomic DNA was the template for this profiling. One entry per CDR3 protein results from TCRdb running MiXCR on the reads. The sample includes approximately 200,000 distinct CDR3 sequences, almost 50% of them seen just once. Overall study findings and caveats: Common to patients and controls were twenty-nine CD8+ CDR3 sequences.

Germline values: CDR1 LNHDA, CDR2 SQIVND (reference sequence). This CDR3 has 13 residues. V lost 5 bases, J lost 0 bases, and 8 bases lay in between. Material for sequencing was sorted CD4+, CD8+, or CD8+CD57+ T cells (not recorded which) from PBMCs. V gene TRBV19 combines with J gene TRBJ2-7; no definite D call. The origin of this receptor is a human donor with aplastic anemia. CDR3 in amino acids: CASSRPASYEQYF. The CDR3 DNA sequence: TGTGCCAGTAGTCGTCCGGCCTCCTACGAGCAGTACTTC.